The entry below describes one T cell receptor beta chain. No antigen is known for it. The record has no base qualities; no much larger clone is one base away. The data originate from a study of blood T cell repertoires in COVID-19 (dated by TCRdb to 2018 to 2020). In the study overall: Samples covering the acute and convalescent phases of COVID-19 were provided by collaborators in the United States, Italy and Spain. Nearly every sample came with metadata listing a de-identified subject ID, COVID-19 status, age in years and sex. A freely available public database, intended as a resource for researchers studying the immune response to SARS-CoV-2, is where the repertoires were released. The dataset comprised deeply sampled blood TCRbeta repertoires from subjects exposed to, actively infected with, or recovered from COVID-19. Where available, HLA class I and class II types were taken from metadata supplied by the sample provider and were not determined by assay-based typing. Samples came from the ongoing ImmuneRACE study (first 160 participants) plus 1,254 subjects from 6 global collaborators. The prospective study material was composed of cDNA or gDNA derived from T cells, B-cell-depleted T cells, or PBMCs. The paper as a whole reports these results and caveats: The quantity of clinical and demographic metadata differed by source and by participant and was supplied without curation.

Whole blood was collected in K2EDTA tubes by collaborating institutions according to the institutions' own protocols. For TCRbeta analysis, collaborator samples were shipped as frozen whole blood, as isolated PBMCs, or as DNA extracted from either sample type. According to the germline V gene (reference sequence), CDR1 reads MNHEY and CDR2 reads SMNVEV. V lost 3 bases and J lost 4 bases, and the count of bases not matched to a germline gene is 2. The CDR3 covers 13 residues, taking in both the cysteine and the phenylalanine. CDR3 DNA is the only sequence kept; it has 39 bases, read in frame from the first base. The immunoSEQ Assay, a bias-controlled multiplex PCR, was used to amplify TCRbeta CDR3 regions from genomic DNA. The original pipeline was this. Nucleated cell counts per sample were estimated from amplification of reference gene primers within the assay. To quantify the absolute abundance of each unique TCRbeta CDR3 rearrangement, sequence reads were collapsed and filtered. For each sample, productive Simpson clonality was calculated by taking the square root of Simpson's diversity index across productive rearrangements. TCRdb took this table from immuneACCESS and kept in-frame rearrangements with V and J called. Such tables lack part of the clones; where checked against another copy, unresolved V genes explain under half of the gap, and the rest is unexplained. V and J calls plus clone size are reproduced from that table; the DNA served to infer D and trimming. The sample has 450,000 to 500,000 clones on record, around 85% of them singletons. Approximately 3.2% of the sample is in the top ten clones.

The chain was built from TRBV27 and TRBJ2-7; 8 central bases correspond to TRBD1. The sample taken for sequencing was peripheral blood. The TCR sequence derives from a human donor in a cohort sampled during active COVID-19. The CDR3 reads as follows: CASSFDRGYEQYF. The sequenced DNA is TGTGCCAGCAGTTTTGACAGGGGTTACGAGCAGTACTTC.